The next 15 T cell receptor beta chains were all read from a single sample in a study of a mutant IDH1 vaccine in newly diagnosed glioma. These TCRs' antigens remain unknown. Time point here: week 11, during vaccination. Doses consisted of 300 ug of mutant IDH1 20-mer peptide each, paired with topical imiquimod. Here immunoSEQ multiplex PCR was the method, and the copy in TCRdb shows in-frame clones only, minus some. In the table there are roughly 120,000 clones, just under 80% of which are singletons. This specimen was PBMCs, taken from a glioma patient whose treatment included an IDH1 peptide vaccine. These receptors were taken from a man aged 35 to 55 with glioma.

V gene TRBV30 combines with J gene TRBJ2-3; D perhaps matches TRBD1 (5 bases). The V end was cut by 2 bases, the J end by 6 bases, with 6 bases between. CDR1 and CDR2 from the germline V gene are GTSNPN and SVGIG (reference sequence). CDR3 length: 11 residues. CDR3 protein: CAWSPGDTQYF. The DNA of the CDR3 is TGTGCCTGGAGTCCAGGGGATACGCAGTATTTT.

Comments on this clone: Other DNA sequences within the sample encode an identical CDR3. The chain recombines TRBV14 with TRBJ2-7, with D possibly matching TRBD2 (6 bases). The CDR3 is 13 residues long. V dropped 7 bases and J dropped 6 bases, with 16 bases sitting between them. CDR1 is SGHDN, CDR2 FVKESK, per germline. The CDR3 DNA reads TGTGCCAGCACCCAGGTAGCGGCGGGCGAGCAGTACTTC. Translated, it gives CASTQVAAGEQYF.

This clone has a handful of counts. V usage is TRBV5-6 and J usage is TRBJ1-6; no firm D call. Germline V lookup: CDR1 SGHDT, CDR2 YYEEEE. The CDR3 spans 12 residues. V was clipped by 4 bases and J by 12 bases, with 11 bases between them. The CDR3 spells CASSGLAGPLHF. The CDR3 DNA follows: TGTGCCAGCAGCGGCTTGGCGGGACCCCTCCACTTT.

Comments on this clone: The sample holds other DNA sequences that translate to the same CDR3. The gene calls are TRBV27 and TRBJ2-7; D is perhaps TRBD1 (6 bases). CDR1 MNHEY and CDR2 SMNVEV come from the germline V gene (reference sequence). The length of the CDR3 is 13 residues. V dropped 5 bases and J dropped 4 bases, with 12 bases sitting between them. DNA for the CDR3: TGTGCCAGCAGTCCCCGGACAGTTTACGAGCAGTACTTC. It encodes CASSPRTVYEQYF.

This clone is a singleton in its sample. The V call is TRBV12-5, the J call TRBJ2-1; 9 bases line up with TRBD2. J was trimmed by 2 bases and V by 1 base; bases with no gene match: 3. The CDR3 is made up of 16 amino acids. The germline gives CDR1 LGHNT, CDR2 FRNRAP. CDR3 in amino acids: CASGLALAGTYNEQFF. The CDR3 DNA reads TGTGCTAGTGGTTTGGCTCTAGCGGGGACCTACAATGAGCAGTTCTTC.

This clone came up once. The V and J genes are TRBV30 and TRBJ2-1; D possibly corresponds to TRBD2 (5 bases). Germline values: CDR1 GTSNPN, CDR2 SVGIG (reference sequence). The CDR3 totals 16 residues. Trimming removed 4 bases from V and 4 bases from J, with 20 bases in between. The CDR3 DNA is TGTGCCTGGATAGAAGTAGCGCCTTTCGGATACAATGAGCAGTTCTTC. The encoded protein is CAWIEVAPFGYNEQFF.

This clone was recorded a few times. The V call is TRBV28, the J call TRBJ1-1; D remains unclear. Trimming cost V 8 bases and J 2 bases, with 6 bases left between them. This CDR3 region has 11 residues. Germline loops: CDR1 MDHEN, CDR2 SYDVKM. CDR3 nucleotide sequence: TGTGCCAGCGAAAGCAACACTGAAGCTTTCTTT. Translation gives CASESNTEAFF. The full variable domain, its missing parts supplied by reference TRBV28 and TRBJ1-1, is DVKVTQSSRYLVKRTGEKVFLECVQDMDHENMFWYRQDPGLGLRLIYFSYDVKMKEKGDIPEGYSVSREKKERFSLILESASTNQTSMYLCASESNTEAFFGQGTRLTVV.

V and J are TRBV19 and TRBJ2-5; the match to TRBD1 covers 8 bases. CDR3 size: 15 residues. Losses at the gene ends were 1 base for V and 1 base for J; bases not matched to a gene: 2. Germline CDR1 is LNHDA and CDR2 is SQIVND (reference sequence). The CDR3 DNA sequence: TGTGCCAGTAGTATAGCCGACAGGGGCCAAGAGACCCAGTACTTC. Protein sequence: CASSIADRGQETQYF.

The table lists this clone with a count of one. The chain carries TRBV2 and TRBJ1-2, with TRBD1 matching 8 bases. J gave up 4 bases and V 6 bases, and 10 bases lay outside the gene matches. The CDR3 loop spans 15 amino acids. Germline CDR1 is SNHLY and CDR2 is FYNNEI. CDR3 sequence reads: CASSGSGQGPYGYTF. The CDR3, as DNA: TGTGCCAGCAGCGGATCAGGACAGGGCCCCTATGGCTACACCTTC.

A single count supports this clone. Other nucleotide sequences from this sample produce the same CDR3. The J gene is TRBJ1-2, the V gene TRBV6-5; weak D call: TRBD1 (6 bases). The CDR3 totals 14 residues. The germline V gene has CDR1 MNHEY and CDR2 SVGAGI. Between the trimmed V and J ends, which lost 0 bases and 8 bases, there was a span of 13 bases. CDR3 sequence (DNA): TGTGCCAGCAGTTACTCGAGGCAGGGGCACGGCTACACCTTC. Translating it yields CASSYSRQGHGYTF.

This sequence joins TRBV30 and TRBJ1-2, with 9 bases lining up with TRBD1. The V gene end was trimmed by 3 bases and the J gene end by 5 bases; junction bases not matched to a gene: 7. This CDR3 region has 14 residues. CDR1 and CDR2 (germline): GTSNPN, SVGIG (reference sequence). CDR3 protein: CAWSGGQGGYGYTF. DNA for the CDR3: TGTGCCTGGAGCGGGGGACAGGGAGGGTATGGCTACACCTTC.

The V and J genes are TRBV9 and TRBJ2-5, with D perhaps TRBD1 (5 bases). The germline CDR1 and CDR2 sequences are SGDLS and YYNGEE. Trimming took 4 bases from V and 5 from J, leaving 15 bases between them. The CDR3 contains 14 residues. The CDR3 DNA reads TGTGCCAGCAGCACAGGTGGTGGTTGGGAGACCCAGTACTTC. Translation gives CASSTGGGWETQYF.

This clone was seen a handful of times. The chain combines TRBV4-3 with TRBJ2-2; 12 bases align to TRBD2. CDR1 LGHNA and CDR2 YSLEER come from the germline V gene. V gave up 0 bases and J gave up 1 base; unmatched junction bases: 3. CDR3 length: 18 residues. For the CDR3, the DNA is TGCGCCAGCAGCCAAGATTGGGGACTAGCGGGGAACACCGGGGAGCTGTTTTTT. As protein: CASSQDWGLAGNTGELFF.

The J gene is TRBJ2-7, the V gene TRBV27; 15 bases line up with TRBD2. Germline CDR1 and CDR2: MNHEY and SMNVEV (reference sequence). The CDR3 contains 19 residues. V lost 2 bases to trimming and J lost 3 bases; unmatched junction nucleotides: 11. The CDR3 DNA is TGTGCCAGCAGTTTACGGAGGACTAGCGGGAGGGCCGCCTACTACGAGCAGTACTTC. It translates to CASSLRRTSGRAAYYEQYF.

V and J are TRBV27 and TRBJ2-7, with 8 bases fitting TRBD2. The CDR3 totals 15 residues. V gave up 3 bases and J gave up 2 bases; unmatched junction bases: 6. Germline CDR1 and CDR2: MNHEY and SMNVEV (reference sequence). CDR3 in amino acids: CASSFGSGTTYEQYF. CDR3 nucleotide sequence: TGTGCCAGCAGTTTTGGTAGCGGGACCACCTACGAGCAGTACTTC.